The subject of this entry is one T cell receptor (beta chain). This clonotype was counted a few times. The clone's antigen remains unknown. No much larger clone is present one base from it, and per-base qualities are unavailable. This entry comes from a study of molecular identifiers for immune sequencing clone quantification (dated by TCRdb to the late 2010s). About the investigation overall: For a replicate experiment, the RNA from either approximately 20,000 or 98,000 naive CD8 T cells was divided into five aliquots, and four of those aliquots went on to sequencing. The study was a methods study using CD8 T cells to benchmark molecular-identifier clustering-based TCR repertoire sequencing (MIDCIRS) and TCR RNA copy counting. Beyond this particular receptor, the publication reports: Modeling indicated about three TCR RNA copies recovered per cell, compared with roughly 10 by digital PCR, which implies a capture efficiency of 25% to 35%. Highly expanded clone sizes could be underestimated if identical TCR molecules share a barcode. Spiked-in Jurkat TCR RNA equivalent to a single cell was reported to be detectable even among approximately 1 million naive CD8 T cells. When barcode sub-clustering was omitted, TCR diversity was inflated by chimeric consensus sequences, with chimeras reaching as high as 47%. The naive libraries included spiked-in Jurkat TCR RNA (around 10 copies' worth), and this RNA is not part of the donor repertoire. In CMV-specific effector cells, clones with more than 20 RNA copies contained over 99% of molecules, whereas in naive cells such clones contained under 1% of molecules.

Libraries of naive CD8 T cells were built from anywhere between about 18,000 and 1,000,000 sorted cells, with 10%, 30% or 50% of the purified RNA used. On a BD FACSAria II, naive CD8 T cells were FACS-sorted as CD8+CD4-CCR7+CD45RA+ and collected into RLT Plus buffer. Detection sensitivity was tested by spiking Jurkat RNA equal to fewer than twelve TCR copies' worth into samples containing roughly 17,000-1,100,000 naive CD8 T cells. CD8 T cells were enriched using RosetteSep CD8+ T Cell Enrichment Cocktail and Ficoll-Paque, and the enriched cells then underwent ACK red cell lysis. Libraries were made using PCR. TCRdb shows the sequencer as NextSeq 500. Preparation of bulk TCR libraries followed a previously described approach, with the TCR primers listed in Table S5. Purification of total RNA was performed with the Qiagen AllPrep DNA/RNA kit. Before analysis, reads from multiple sequencing runs of the same library were pooled. On the authors' methods: Reads were retained only if an exact TCR constant sequence was present, and the retained reads were trimmed to 150 nt and grouped according to their 12-nt molecular barcodes. Reads within each barcode group were sub-clustered using a 15% Levenshtein threshold, and quality-weighted consensus sequences were constructed for each RNA molecule. Non-functional sequences were removed, as were lower-count sequences one edit away from another. On the basis of fitting two negative binomial distributions, barcode sub-clusters with fewer than 20% of the maximum read count were discarded. TCRdb's own reprocessing of the public reads used fastp at Q25 and MiXCR and kept productive beta chains. Rows merge per CDR3 protein into single entries with the most common DNA and genes. Here the V and J calls rest on TCRdb's processing, not on the authors' analysis. The sample records a few hundred thousand distinct CDR3 sequences, around 23% of which are singletons. The ten largest clonotypes hold just over 0.75% of the sample.

Inclusive of the bounding cysteine and phenylalanine, the CDR3 is 14 residues long. CDR3 DNA is the only sequence kept; it has 42 bases, read in frame from the first base. The germline V gene (reference sequence) provides CDR1 SGHNT and CDR2 YYREEE. V and J lose 3 bases and 2 bases, and a span of 8 bases separates them. The sample consisted of naive CD8+ T cells from blood, with Jurkat cell RNA spiked in. This specimen's cell subset or site label, interpreted: FACS-sorted CD8+CD4-CCR7+CD45RA+ naive T cells. The sequence derives from a human donor in good health. Some libraries in this study had Jurkat cell RNA spiked in. The chain couples TRBV5-4 to TRBJ2-2, and the D gene may be TRBD2, 5 bases matching. The CDR3 protein sequence reads: CASSSDYNTGELFF. The DNA sequence is TGTGCCAGCAGCTCCGACTACAACACCGGGGAGCTGTTTTTT. With the rest looked up from the reference TRBV5-4 and TRBJ2-2 genes rather than sequenced, the full variable domain is ETGVTQSPTHLIKTRGQQVTLRCSSQSGHNTVSWYQQALGQGPQFIFQYYREEENGRGNFPPRFSGLQFPNYSSELNVNALELDDSALYLCASSSDYNTGELFFGEGSRLTVL.